This T cell receptor (beta chain) was recorded in a study of cytomegalovirus exposure and HLA in healthy donors. Overall study context: The same platform was used for the approximately 120 validation repertoires as for the approximately 630 first-cohort repertoires, as reported in a later analysis. Study-level points and caveats: According to a later analysis, TCR clusters from the first cohort tended to co-occur in the approximately 130 validation repertoires. Reports showed the classifier diagnosing cytomegalovirus status with high specificity and sensitivity.

The table came from immunoSEQ multiplex PCR; TCRdb's copy has only in-frame clones and leaves some out. This table holds 150,000 to 180,000 clones, approximately 86% found once. The donors were members of the approximately 110-subject validation cohort (separate from the roughly 700-subject first cohort). Germline trimming cut 5 bases from V and 3 bases from J; bases unmatched to any gene: 6. The V gene's germline CDR1 is SEHNR and CDR2 FQNEAQ (reference sequence). This CDR3 contains 15 residues. Details on this clone: The antigen remains undetermined.

The receptor was isolated from a human donor in good health. The V call is TRBV7-9, the J call TRBJ2-7, with 11 bases fitting TRBD1. The source material was PBMCs. For the CDR3, the DNA is TGTGCCAGCAGCCTCGGGACAGGGGGTATCTACGAGCAGTACTTC. As protein: CASSLGTGGIYEQYF.